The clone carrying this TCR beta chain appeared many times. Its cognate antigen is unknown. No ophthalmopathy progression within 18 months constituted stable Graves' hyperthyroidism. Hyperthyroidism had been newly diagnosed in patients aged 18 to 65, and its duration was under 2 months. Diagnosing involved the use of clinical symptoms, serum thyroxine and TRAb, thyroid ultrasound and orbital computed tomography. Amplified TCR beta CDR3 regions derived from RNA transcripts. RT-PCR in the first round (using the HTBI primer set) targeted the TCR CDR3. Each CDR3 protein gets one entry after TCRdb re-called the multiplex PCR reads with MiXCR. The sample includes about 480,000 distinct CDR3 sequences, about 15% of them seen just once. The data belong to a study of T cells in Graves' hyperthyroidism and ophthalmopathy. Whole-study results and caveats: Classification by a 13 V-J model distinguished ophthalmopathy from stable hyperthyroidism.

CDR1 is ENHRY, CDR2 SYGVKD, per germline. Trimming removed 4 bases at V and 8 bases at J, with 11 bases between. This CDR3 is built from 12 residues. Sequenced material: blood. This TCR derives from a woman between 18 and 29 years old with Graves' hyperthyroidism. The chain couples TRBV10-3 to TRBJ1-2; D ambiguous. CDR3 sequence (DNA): TGTGCCATCAGTGGAAGCTCGCAAGGCTACACCTTC. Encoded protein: CAISGSSQGYTF.